This TCR beta chain was profiled in a study of cytomegalovirus exposure and HLA in healthy donors. General study findings and limits: An analysis was carried out later, and it reportedly showed fewer N-insertions in an Asian-associated ancestry cluster than the approximately 660-donor mean.

This CDR3 contains 15 residues. The V gene's germline CDR1 is MNHEY and CDR2 SVGAGI. Trimming left V 2 bases short and J 3 bases short, with 10 bases between. This clone was found once. The antigen is not known. The PCR made use of 60 Vbeta and 13 Jbeta primers. The data were produced by immunoSEQ multiplex PCR, yet TCRdb's version contains in-frame clones alone and is incomplete. The table records roughly 110,000 clones, 60% to 80% of them present only once. The chain couples TRBV6-5 to TRBJ2-2; D might be TRBD2 (6 bases). This clonotype was obtained from a human donor in good health. Sequenced input: PBMCs. The CDR3: CASSYTRGDTGELFF. CDR3 in DNA: TGTGCCAGCAGTTACACGCGGGGCGACACCGGGGAGCTGTTTTTT.